Below, 29 T cell receptor beta chains from the same sample are listed, as sequenced in a study of Ad26.COV2.S vaccination and SARS-CoV-2 variants. Generated by immunoSEQ multiplex PCR, the TCRdb table keeps only in-frame clones and is missing some. Among 300,000 to 400,000 clones listed, 90% were seen once. Treatment: some 20 received Ad26.COV2.S at low or high dose, single or two shots; about 5 received placebo; per-sample allocation not given. Collection of samples fell on day 63 after the first vaccine or placebo injection. The sample in question was peripheral blood, obtained in a trial of Ad26.COV2.S vaccine versus placebo. These receptors were obtained from a person aged 18-60 years who received the Ad26.COV2.S COVID-19 vaccine or a placebo.

The J gene is TRBJ2-7, the V gene TRBV7-2; D unclear. Looked up from germline, CDR1 is SGHTA and CDR2 is FQGNSA. This CDR3 is built from 15 residues. Trimming took 2 bases from V and 1 from J, leaving 12 bases between them. The DNA for the CDR3 is TGTGCCAGCAGCTTAAACACCCTGGGTTCCTACGAGCAGTACTTC. Its protein product is CASSLNTLGSYEQYF.

Turning to this clone: Different DNA sequences within this sample yield the same CDR3. V gene TRBV7-9 combines with J gene TRBJ1-2; weak D call: TRBD1 (5 bases). The CDR3 extends over 12 amino acids. Trimming pared 1 base from V and 6 bases from J, leaving 6 bases between. CDR1 is SEHNR and CDR2 is FQNEAQ in the germline V gene (reference sequence). The CDR3 sequence: CASSLGRDGYTF. The CDR3, as DNA: TGTGCCAGCAGCTTAGGCAGGGATGGCTACACCTTC. The full variable domain, its missing parts supplied by reference TRBV7-9 and TRBJ1-2, is DTGVSQNPRHKITKRGQNVTFRCDPISEHNRLYWYRQTLGQGPEFLTYFQNEAQLEKSRLLSDRFSAERPKGSFSTLEIQRTEQGDSAMYLCASSLGRDGYTFGSGTRLTVV.

DNA of the CDR3: TGTGCCAGCAGTGACTCGGCTAGCGGGACGCAGTTCTTC. Residues: CASSDSASGTQFF. The rearrangement uses TRBV6-4 and TRBJ2-1, with 9 bases lining up with TRBD2. This CDR3 comprises 13 residues. V dropped 0 bases and J dropped 12; count of bases not matched to a gene: 3. Per the germline V gene, CDR1 is MRHNA and CDR2 is SNTAGT.

This chain connects TRBV27 to TRBJ1-3; D is uncertain. CDR1 is MNHEY, CDR2 SMNVEV, per germline (reference sequence). The CDR3 consists of 15 residues. Trimming left V 2 bases short and J 2 bases short, with 10 bases between. The CDR3 loop reads CASSLDGLPGNTIYF. Here the CDR3 DNA reads TGTGCCAGCAGTTTAGACGGGCTGCCTGGAAACACCATATATTTT.

The chain combines TRBV6-6 with TRBJ2-7; 7 nucleotides align to TRBD1. CDR1 and CDR2 from the germline V gene are MNHNY and SVGAGI (reference sequence). Losses at the gene ends were 8 bases for V and 7 bases for J; bases not matched to a gene: 17. The CDR3 contains 15 residues. The CDR3 reads CASSRPRDRTLEQYF. CDR3 coding DNA: TGTGCCAGCTCTCGCCCCCGGGACAGAACTTTGGAGCAGTACTTC.

The chain is built from TRBV6-2 or TRBV6-3 and TRBJ2-7; possibly TRBD1 for D (6 bases). In germline, CDR1 is MNHEY, CDR2 SVGEGT. This CDR3 has 14 amino acids. V lost 5 bases to trimming and J lost 2 bases, with 13 bases between them. This CDR3 reads CASSLKTGPYEQYF. CDR3 bases: TGTGCCAGCAGTCTAAAGACAGGCCCCTACGAGCAGTACTTC.

V gene TRBV19 combines with J gene TRBJ2-1, with a tentative D call TRBD1 (6 bases). Deletions cut 7 bases from V and 7 bases from J, with 20 bases between. CDR3 length equals 15 residues. Germline V gene sequence: CDR1 LNHDA, CDR2 SQIVND (reference sequence). The chain's CDR3 is CASNKGHSMGNEQFF. The CDR3 nucleotides read TGTGCCAGTAACAAGGGACACTCGATGGGGAATGAGCAGTTCTTC.

The chain is built from TRBV7-9 and TRBJ1-3, with D uncertain. V was pared by 1 base and J by 0 bases, with 7 bases between. Germline-derived CDR1 and CDR2 are SEHNR and FQNEAQ (reference sequence). CDR3 length equals 15 residues. CDR3 residues: CASSLGGSSGNTIYF. CDR3 in DNA: TGTGCCAGCAGCTTAGGCGGCAGCTCTGGAAACACCATATATTTT.

In this sample, this clone turned up once. V gene TRBV5-1 combines with J gene TRBJ2-1; 11 positions agree with TRBD2. CDR1 and CDR2 from the germline V gene are SGHRS and YFSETQ. With 4 bases clipped from V and 10 bases from J, the junction kept 7 bases outside the gene matches. There are 14 residues in the CDR3. CDR3 amino acids: CASSPGVAGGEQFF. DNA of the CDR3: TGCGCCAGCAGCCCGGGGGTAGCGGGAGGGGAGCAGTTCTTC.

A few counts support this clone. CDR3 coding DNA: TGTGCCAGCATCGCTAGGGACAGGGGCGAAGAAAAACTGTTTTTT. Amino acids: CASIARDRGEEKLFF. V is TRBV6-6 and J is TRBJ1-4; 10 bases map to TRBD1. CDR1 is MNHNY and CDR2 is SVGAGI in the germline V gene (reference sequence). The V and J ends lost 7 bases and 8 bases, in that order; junction bases with no gene match: 10. This CDR3 spans 15 amino acids.

The V gene is TRBV5-1, the J gene TRBJ1-1; D uncertain. V gave up 0 bases and J gave up 5 bases, with 5 bases separating them. This CDR3 has 12 amino acids. Germline V gives CDR1 SGHRS, CDR2 YFSETQ. CDR3 amino acids: CASSLGATEAFF. The CDR3 coding sequence is TGCGCCAGCAGCTTGGGGGCTACTGAAGCTTTCTTT.

The V gene is TRBV7-2, the J gene TRBJ2-1; unclear D gene. The CDR3 is 15 residues long. Trimming removed 4 bases at V and 2 bases at J, with 12 bases between. CDR1 and CDR2 from the germline V gene are SGHTA and FQGNSA. DNA for the CDR3: TGTGCCAGCAGCTCCTCCCCCGGCGCCTACAATGAGCAGTTCTTC. As protein: CASSSSPGAYNEQFF.

This chain connects TRBV5-4 to TRBJ2-7; 10 nucleotides match TRBD2. With V trimmed by 0 bases and J by 2 bases, 8 bases remained unmatched. The CDR3 consists of 17 residues. Per the germline V gene, CDR1 is SGHNT and CDR2 is YYREEE (reference sequence). The CDR3 DNA reads as TGTGCCAGCAGCTTGGTTCTAACTAGCGGGATCCCCTACGAGCAGTACGTC. It translates to CASSLVLTSGIPYEQYV.

This clone was seen only a few times. The V call is TRBV7-8, the J call TRBJ2-2; D may match TRBD1 or TRBD2 (6 bases each). V lost 3 bases and J lost 3, with 20 bases in between. Germline V CDR1 and CDR2: SGHVS, FQNEAQ. CDR3 length: 18 amino acids. The CDR3 loop is CASSFPFLRDKDTGELFF. The CDR3 region has the DNA TGTGCCAGCAGCTTCCCTTTTTTGCGGGACAAGGACACCGGGGAGCTGTTTTTT.

This rearrangement joins TRBV27 to TRBJ2-7, with 8 bases identical to TRBD1. V shed 3 bases, J shed 4 bases, and the junction held 8 bases outside the gene matches. CDR1 and CDR2 from the germline V gene are MNHEY and SMNVEV (reference sequence). The CDR3 totals 15 residues. CDR3 residues: CASSFTGQGFYEQYF. For the CDR3, the DNA is TGTGCCAGCAGTTTCACAGGACAGGGATTTTACGAGCAGTACTTC.

V usage is TRBV28 and J usage is TRBJ2-6; D is possibly TRBD2 (6 bases). Germline assignment: CDR1 MDHEN and CDR2 SYDVKM. CDR3 length: 16 amino acids. V was trimmed by 6 bases and J by 1 base, leaving 13 bases between them. This CDR3 reads CASSRLGGSGANVLTF. The CDR3 DNA reads TGTGCCAGCAGCCGATTGGGGGGTTCTGGGGCCAACGTCCTGACTTTC.

V and J are TRBV19 and TRBJ2-1, with no clear D. The germline gives CDR1 LNHDA, CDR2 SQIVND (reference sequence). CDR3 length: 13 amino acids. The V end was cut by 3 bases, the J end by 4 bases, with 7 bases between. This chain's CDR3 is CASSIPRYNEQFF. The CDR3 DNA follows: TGTGCCAGTAGTATCCCCCGGTACAATGAGCAGTTCTTC.

This clone was picked up a small number of times. CDR3 amino acids: CASSLDRGSPLHF. The CDR3 DNA reads as TGCGCCAGCAGCTTGGATCGAGGGTCACCCCTCCACTTT. This chain joins TRBV5-1 and TRBJ1-6; D is ambiguous. Germline values: CDR1 SGHRS, CDR2 YFSETQ. V was cut by 0 bases and J by 10 bases, with 8 bases left in between. The CDR3 contains 13 residues.

The gene calls are TRBV4-3 and TRBJ1-1; D remains unclear. Germline CDR1 reads LGHNA; CDR2 reads YSLEER. CDR3 length: 13 residues. V was clipped by 8 bases and J by 1 base, with 11 bases between them. CDR3 sequence: CASGRTENTEAFF. CDR3 DNA sequence: TGCGCCAGCGGACGGACGGAGAACACTGAAGCTTTCTTT.

The chain recombines TRBV7-2 with TRBJ1-6; perhaps TRBD1 as D (5 bases). CDR1 is SGHTA and CDR2 is FQGNSA in the germline V gene. V lost 1 base to trimming and J lost 9 bases, with 13 bases between them. The CDR3 loop spans 15 amino acids. The CDR3 protein is CASSLEGAPGSPLHF. CDR3 sequence (DNA): TGTGCCAGCAGCTTAGAAGGGGCGCCGGGTTCACCCCTCCACTTT.

The rearrangement links TRBV27 to TRBJ1-1; D gene ambiguous. Between the trimmed V and J ends, which lost 5 bases and 4 bases, there was a span of 14 bases. The length of the CDR3 is 14 residues. Germline V gene data show CDR1 as MNHEY and CDR2 as SMNVEV (reference sequence). The CDR3 is CASSTQNAGTEAFF. CDR3 DNA: TGTGCCAGCAGTACTCAGAACGCCGGCACTGAAGCTTTCTTT.

The chain couples TRBV27 to TRBJ2-1; D is uncertain. V shed 5 bases and J shed 0 bases, with 8 bases lying between them. The germline V gene has CDR1 MNHEY and CDR2 SMNVEV (reference sequence). This CDR3 comprises 14 residues. CDR3 protein: CASSRLSSYNEQFF. The CDR3 DNA reads TGTGCCAGCAGTCGTCTGAGCTCCTACAATGAGCAGTTCTTC.

V and J are TRBV27 and TRBJ1-2, with unresolved D. V gave up 7 bases and J gave up 4 bases, with 16 bases separating them. The germline CDR1 and CDR2 sequences are MNHEY and SMNVEV (reference sequence). The CDR3 is 14 amino acids. The CDR3 sequence is CASKTLGGSYGYTF. The CDR3 nucleotides are TGTGCCAGCAAAACCCTGGGCGGGAGCTATGGCTACACCTTC.

The V and J genes are TRBV7-2 and TRBJ2-3, with TRBD2 matching 10 bases. From germline, CDR1 is SGHTA and CDR2 FQGNSA. V was pared by 4 bases and J by 0 bases, with 7 bases of the junction left unmatched. The CDR3 spans 17 residues. The CDR3 region is CASSSPGLAFSTDTQYF. The CDR3 DNA is TGTGCCAGCAGCTCTCCGGGACTAGCGTTTAGCACAGATACGCAGTATTTT.

The rearrangement uses TRBV24-1 and TRBJ2-1; 10 bases line up with TRBD2. The CDR3 is made up of 20 amino acids. Germline V gives CDR1 KGHDR, CDR2 SFDVKD. J lost 8 bases, V lost 2 bases, and 20 bases had no gene match. The CDR3 loop reads CATSDSRSPLASGSSDEQFF. In DNA form, the CDR3 reads TGTGCCACCAGTGATTCGCGGAGCCCTCTGGCTAGCGGGAGCAGCGATGAGCAGTTCTTC.

CDR3 DNA sequence: TGCAGCGTGTACAGGGAAAGAATGAACACTGAAGCTTTCTTT. Protein: CSVYRERMNTEAFF. The chain combines TRBV29-1 with TRBJ1-1; TRBD1 might be the D (6 bases). Germline V lookup: CDR1 SQVTM, CDR2 ANQGSEA. Trimming cost V 6 bases and J 0 bases, with 14 bases left between them. The CDR3 totals 14 residues. Full variable domain (outside the CDR3, taken from reference TRBV29-1 and TRBJ1-1): SAVISQKPSRDICQRGTSLTIQCQVDSQVTMMFWYRQQPGQSLTLIATANQGSEATYESGFVIDKFPISRPNLTFSTLTVSNMSPEDSSIYLCSVYRERMNTEAFFGQGTRLTVV.

This sequence joins TRBV5-1 and TRBJ1-1, with D uncertain. Germline V gene data show CDR1 as SGHRS and CDR2 as YFSETQ. CDR3 length equals 13 residues. V lost 1 base and J lost 7, with 11 bases in between. CDR3 region: CASSLSGVDEAFF. The CDR3 DNA sequence: TGCGCCAGCAGCTTGAGCGGGGTGGATGAAGCTTTCTTT.

The J gene is TRBJ2-1, the V gene TRBV6-2 or TRBV6-3; TRBD2 might be the D (6 bases). Germline CDR1 MNHEY, CDR2 SVGEGT. The V end lost 4 bases, the J end lost 8 bases, and 12 bases lay between the germline ends. The CDR3 contains 13 residues. The CDR3 protein is CASSFGGADEQFF. The CDR3, as DNA: TGTGCCAGCAGTTTCGGGGGAGCCGATGAGCAGTTCTTC.

V is TRBV7-9 and J is TRBJ1-2; 7 bases align to TRBD1. Losses at the gene ends were 1 base for V and 8 bases for J; bases not matched to a gene: 1. There are 12 residues in the CDR3. Germline V gives CDR1 SEHNR, CDR2 FQNEAQ (reference sequence). The CDR3 region is CASSLEDRGYTF. The CDR3 DNA sequence: TGTGCCAGCAGCTTAGAGGACAGGGGCTACACCTTC.